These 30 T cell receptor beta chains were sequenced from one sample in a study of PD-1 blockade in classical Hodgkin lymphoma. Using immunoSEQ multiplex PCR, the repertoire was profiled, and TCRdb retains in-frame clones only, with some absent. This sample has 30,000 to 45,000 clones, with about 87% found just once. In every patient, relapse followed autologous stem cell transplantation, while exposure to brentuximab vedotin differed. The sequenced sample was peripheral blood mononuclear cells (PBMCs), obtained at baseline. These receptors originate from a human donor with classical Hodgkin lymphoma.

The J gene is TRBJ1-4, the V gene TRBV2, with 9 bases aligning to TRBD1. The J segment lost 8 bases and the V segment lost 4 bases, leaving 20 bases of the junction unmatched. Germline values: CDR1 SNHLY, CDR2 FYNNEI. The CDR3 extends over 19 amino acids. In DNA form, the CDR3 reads TGTGCCAGCAGTGTGAATAACCGGGACAGGGTATTTTTCCGAGAAAAACTGTTTTTT. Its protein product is CASSVNNRDRVFFREKLFF.

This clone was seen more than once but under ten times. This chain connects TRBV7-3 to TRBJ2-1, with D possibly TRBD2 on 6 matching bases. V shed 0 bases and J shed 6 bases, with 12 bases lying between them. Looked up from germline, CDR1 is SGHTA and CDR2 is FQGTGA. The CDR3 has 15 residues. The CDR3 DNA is TGTGCCAGCAGCTTAACTTCAAGTAGCGGCAATGAGCAGTTCTTC. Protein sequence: CASSLTSSSGNEQFF.

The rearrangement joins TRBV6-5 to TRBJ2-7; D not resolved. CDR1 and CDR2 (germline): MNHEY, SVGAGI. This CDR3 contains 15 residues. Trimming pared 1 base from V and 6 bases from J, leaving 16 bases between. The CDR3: CASSYFDAPTSEQYF. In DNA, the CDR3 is TGTGCCAGCAGTTACTTTGACGCTCCAACATCCGAGCAGTACTTC.

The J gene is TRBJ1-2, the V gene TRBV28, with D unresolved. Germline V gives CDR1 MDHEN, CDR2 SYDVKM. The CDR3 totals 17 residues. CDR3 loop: CAKTPTKVKRHNYGYTF. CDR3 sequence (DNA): TGTGCTAAAACCCCAACAAAGGTAAAGCGCCATAACTATGGCTACACCTTC.

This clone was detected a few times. The CDR3 reads CASGLTSAIQFF. In nucleotides, the CDR3 is TGTGCTAGTGGGCTTACTAGCGCCATACAGTTCTTC. The chain has TRBV12-5 and TRBJ2-1; 7 bases agree with TRBD2. V lost 6 bases to trimming and J lost 13 bases; unmatched junction nucleotides: 9. The CDR3 has 12 residues. CDR1 and CDR2 from the germline V gene are LGHNT and FRNRAP.

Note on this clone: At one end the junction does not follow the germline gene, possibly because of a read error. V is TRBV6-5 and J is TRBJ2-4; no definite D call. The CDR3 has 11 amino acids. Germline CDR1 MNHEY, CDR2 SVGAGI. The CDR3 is CASSSPFIEYF. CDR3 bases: TGTGCCAGCAGTTCCCCTTTCATTGAGTACTTC.

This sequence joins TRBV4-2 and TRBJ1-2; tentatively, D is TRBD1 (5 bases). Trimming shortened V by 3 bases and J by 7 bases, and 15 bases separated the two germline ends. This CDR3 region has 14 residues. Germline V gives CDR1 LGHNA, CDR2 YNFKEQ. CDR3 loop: CASSQRAGFGGYTF. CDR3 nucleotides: TGTGCCAGCAGCCAGAGGGCAGGGTTTGGTGGCTACACCTTC.

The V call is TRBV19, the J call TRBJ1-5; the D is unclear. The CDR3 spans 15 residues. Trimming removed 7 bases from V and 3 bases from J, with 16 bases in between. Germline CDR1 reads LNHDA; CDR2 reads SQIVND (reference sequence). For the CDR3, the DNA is TGTGCCAGTACGGTAAGGGTAGGGCCCAATCAGCCCCAGCATTTT. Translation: CASTVRVGPNQPQHF.

CDR3 in DNA: TGTGCCAGCAGCTTGCAGGGGTCTGGGAATGAGCAGTTCTTC. Translation gives CASSLQGSGNEQFF. The genes are TRBV7-9 and TRBJ2-1, with D perhaps TRBD1 (6 bases). V lost 3 bases and J lost 7, with 13 bases in between. There are 14 residues in the CDR3. CDR1 is SEHNR and CDR2 is FQNEAQ in the germline V gene (reference sequence). Complete variable domain (other parts from reference TRBV7-9 and TRBJ2-1): DTGVSQNPRHKITKRGQNVTFRCDPISEHNRLYWYRQTLGQGPEFLTYFQNEAQLEKSRLLSDRFSAERPKGSFSTLEIQRTEQGDSAMYLCASSLQGSGNEQFFGPGTRLTVL.

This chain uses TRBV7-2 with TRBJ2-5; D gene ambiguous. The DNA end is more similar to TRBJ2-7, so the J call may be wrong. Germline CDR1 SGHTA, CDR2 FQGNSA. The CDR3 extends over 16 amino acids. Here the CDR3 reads CASSLTATHSSYEQYF. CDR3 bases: TGTGCCAGCAGCTTAACAGCCACCCACAGCTCCTACGAGCAGTACTTC.

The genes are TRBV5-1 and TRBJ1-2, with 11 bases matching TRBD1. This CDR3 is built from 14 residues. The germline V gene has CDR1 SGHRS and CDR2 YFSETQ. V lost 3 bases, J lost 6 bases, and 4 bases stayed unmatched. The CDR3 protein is CASSSRGQGDGYTF. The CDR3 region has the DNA TGCGCCAGCAGCTCCCGGGGACAGGGGGATGGCTACACCTTC.

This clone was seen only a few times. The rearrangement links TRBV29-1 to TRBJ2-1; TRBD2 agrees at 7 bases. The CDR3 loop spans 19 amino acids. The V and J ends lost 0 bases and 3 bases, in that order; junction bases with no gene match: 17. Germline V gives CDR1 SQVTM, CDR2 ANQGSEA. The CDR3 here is CSVEEGWREFPPFYNEQFF. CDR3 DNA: TGCAGCGTTGAAGAGGGGTGGCGGGAGTTCCCCCCCTTCTACAATGAGCAGTTCTTC.

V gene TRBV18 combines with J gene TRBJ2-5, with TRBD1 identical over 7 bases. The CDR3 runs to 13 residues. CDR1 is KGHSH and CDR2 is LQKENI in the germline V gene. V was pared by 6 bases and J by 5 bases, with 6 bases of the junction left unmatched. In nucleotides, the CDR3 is TGTGCCAGCTCCCCCACAGGGGCCGAGACCCAGTACTTC. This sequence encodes CASSPTGAETQYF.

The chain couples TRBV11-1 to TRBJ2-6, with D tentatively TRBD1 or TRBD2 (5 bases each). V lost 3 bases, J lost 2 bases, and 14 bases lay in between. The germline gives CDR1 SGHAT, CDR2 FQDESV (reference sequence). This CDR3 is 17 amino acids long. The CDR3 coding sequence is TGTGCCAGCAGCTTCATCCCGGTGGGGGCTGGGGCCAACGTCCTGACTTTC. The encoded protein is CASSFIPVGAGANVLTF.

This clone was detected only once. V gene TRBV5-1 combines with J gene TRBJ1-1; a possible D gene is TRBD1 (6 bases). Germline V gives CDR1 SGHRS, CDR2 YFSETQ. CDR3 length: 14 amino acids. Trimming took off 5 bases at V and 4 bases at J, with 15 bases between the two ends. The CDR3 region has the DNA TGCGCCAGCAGTTTAGGTGAAGGGGGCACTGAAGCTTTCTTT. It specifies CASSLGEGGTEAFF.

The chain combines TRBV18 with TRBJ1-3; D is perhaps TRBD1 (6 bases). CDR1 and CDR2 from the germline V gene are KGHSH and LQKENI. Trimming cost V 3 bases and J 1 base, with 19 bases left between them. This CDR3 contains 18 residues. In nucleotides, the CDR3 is TGTGCCAGCTCACCGCGATGGGCAGGGGAAGAATCTGGAAACACCATATATTTT. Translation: CASSPRWAGEESGNTIYF.

DNA for the CDR3: TGTGCCAGCAGACTAACAGGGAACACTGAAGCTTTCTTT. It codes for CASRLTGNTEAFF. The V and J genes are TRBV6-4 and TRBJ1-1; the D gene is possibly TRBD1 (5 bases). Trimming shortened V by 6 bases and J by 1 base, and 9 bases separated the two germline ends. The CDR3 sequence is 13 residues long. Germline V gives CDR1 MRHNA, CDR2 SNTAGT.

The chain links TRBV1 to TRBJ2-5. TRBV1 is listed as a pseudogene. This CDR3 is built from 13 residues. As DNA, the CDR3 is TGCACCAGCAGCCAAGCTAAGGAAGAGACCCAGTACTTC. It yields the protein CTSSQAKEETQYF.

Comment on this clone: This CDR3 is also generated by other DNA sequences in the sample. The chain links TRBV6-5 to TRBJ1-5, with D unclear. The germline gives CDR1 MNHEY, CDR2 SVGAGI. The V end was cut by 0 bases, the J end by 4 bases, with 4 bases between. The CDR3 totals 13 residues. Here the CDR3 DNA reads TGTGCCAGCAGTTACTCGAGGAATCAGCCCCAGCATTTT. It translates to CASSYSRNQPQHF.

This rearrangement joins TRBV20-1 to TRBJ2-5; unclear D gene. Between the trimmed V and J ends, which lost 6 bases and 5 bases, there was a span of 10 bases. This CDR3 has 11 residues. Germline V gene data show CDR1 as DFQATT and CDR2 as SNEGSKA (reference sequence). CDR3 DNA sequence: TGCAGTGCCCAGGTTTCGGAGACCCAGTACTTC. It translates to CSAQVSETQYF.

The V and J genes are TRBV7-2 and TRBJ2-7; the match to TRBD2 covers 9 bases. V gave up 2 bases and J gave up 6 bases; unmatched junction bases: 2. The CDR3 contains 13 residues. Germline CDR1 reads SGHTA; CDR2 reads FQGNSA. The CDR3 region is CASSLSSGIEQYF. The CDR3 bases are TGTGCCAGCAGCTTATCTAGCGGGATCGAGCAGTACTTC.

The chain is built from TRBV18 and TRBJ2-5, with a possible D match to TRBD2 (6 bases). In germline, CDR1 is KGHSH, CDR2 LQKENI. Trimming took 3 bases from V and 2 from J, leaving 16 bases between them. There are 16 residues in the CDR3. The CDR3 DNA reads TGTGCCAGCTCACCGAGGACTATCACCGATCAAGAGACCCAGTACTTC. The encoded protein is CASSPRTITDQETQYF.

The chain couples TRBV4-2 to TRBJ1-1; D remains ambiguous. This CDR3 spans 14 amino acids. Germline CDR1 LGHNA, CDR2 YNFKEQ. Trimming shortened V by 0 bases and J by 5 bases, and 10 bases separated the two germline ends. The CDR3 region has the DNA TGTGCCAGCAGCCAAGAGGCGTGGGCGACTGAAGCTTTCTTT. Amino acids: CASSQEAWATEAFF.

The CDR3, as DNA: TGTGCCAGCAGCAATCCCCAGGCCCTCGCCCATGAAAAACTGTTTTTT. Amino acids: CASSNPQALAHEKLFF. The V call is TRBV21-1, the J call TRBJ1-4; TRBD1, as called in the table, went unchecked against the DNA. TRBV21-1 is reported as a pseudogene. The length of the CDR3 is 16 residues.

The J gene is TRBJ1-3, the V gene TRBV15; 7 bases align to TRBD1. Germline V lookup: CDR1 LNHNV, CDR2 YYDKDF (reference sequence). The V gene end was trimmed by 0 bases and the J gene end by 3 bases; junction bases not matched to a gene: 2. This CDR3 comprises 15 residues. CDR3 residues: CATSREDRDGNTIYF. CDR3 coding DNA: TGTGCCACCAGCAGAGAAGACAGGGATGGAAACACCATATATTTT.

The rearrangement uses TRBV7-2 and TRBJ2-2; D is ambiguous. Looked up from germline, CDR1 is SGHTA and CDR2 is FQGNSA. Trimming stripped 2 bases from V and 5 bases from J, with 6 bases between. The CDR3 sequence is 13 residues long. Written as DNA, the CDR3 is TGTGCCAGCAGCTTATGGGTGACCGGGGAGCTGTTTTTT. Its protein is CASSLWVTGELFF.

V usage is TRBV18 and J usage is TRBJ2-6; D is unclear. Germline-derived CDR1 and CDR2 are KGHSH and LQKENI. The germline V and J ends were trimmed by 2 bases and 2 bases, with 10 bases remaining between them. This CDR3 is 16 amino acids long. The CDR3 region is CASSPITTPGANVLTF. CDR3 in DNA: TGTGCCAGCTCACCAATAACCACTCCTGGGGCCAACGTCCTGACTTTC.

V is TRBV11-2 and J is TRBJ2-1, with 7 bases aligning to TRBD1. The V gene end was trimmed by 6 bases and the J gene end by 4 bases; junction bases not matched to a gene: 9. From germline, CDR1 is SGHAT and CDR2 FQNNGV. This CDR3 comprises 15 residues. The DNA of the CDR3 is TGTGCCAGCAGGCGTCCGGGACAGAGGTACAATGAGCAGTTCTTC. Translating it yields CASRRPGQRYNEQFF.

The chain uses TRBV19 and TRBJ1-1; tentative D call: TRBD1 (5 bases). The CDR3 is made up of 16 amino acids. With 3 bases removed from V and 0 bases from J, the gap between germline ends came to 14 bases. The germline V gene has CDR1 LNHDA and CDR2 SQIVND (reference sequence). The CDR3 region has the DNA TGTGCCAGTAGTATCCGGCAGGGTAGCATGAACACTGAAGCTTTCTTT. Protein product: CASSIRQGSMNTEAFF.

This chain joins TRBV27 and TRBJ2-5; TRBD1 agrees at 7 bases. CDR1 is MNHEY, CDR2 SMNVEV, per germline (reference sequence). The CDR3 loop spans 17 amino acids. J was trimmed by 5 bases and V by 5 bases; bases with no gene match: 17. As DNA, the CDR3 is TGTGCCAGCAGTACAACAAGGGGACAGCTGAGGCGGGAGACCCAGTACTTC. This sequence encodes CASSTTRGQLRRETQYF.